The clone carrying this TCR beta chain turned up a few times. Antigen: not known. Germline-derived CDR1 and CDR2 are SQVTM and ANQGSEA. The CDR3 spans 12 residues. The V gene end was trimmed by 3 bases and the J gene end by 8 bases; junction bases not matched to a gene: 4. The data stem from a study of T cell repertoires in cytomegalovirus infection. MiXCR was run by TCRdb on the reads, yielding one entry per CDR3 protein. Of roughly 280,000 distinct CDR3 sequences listed, less than 25% are singletons. The sample in question was cultured PBMCs, obtained from culture after CMV antigen stimulation. The chain carries TRBV29-1 and TRBJ1-2, with TRBD1 matching 9 bases. The TCR sequence derives from a human donor in good health (CMV status not recorded). Some clones in this sample may be carry-over from other donors' samples. CDR3 nucleotide sequence: TGCAGCGTTGATCGGACAGGGGAGGGCTACACCTTC. Protein sequence: CSVDRTGEGYTF.